This passage covers 14 T cell receptor beta chains from one sample sequenced in a study of T cell repertoires in cytomegalovirus infection. Each CDR3 protein is one row after TCRdb ran MiXCR on the reads. The table has about 500,000 distinct CDR3 sequences, 25% to 35% seen once; the top ten hold roughly 17%. These TCRs' antigens remain unknown. Sequencing was performed on cultured PBMCs, taken from culture after CMV antigen stimulation. The source is a human donor in good health (CMV status not recorded). Some clones in this sample may be carry-over from other donors' samples.

The chain recombines TRBV7-2 with TRBJ2-5; TRBD2 agrees at 14 bases. The CDR3 totals 17 residues. CDR1 is SGHTA, CDR2 FQGNSA, per germline. Losses at the gene ends were 3 bases for V and 5 bases for J; bases not matched to a gene: 8. Written as DNA, the CDR3 is TGTGCCAGCAGCTTCAGACTAGCGGGAGGGCCTCGGGAGACCCAGTACTTC. It is translated as CASSFRLAGGPRETQYF. Filled out from reference TRBV7-2 and TRBJ2-5, the complete variable domain reads GAGVSQSPSNKVTEKGKDVELRCDPISGHTALYWYRQSLGQGLEFLIYFQGNSAPDKSGLPSDRFSAERTGGSVSTLTIQRTQQEDSAVYLCASSFRLAGGPRETQYFGPGTRLLVL.

This clonotype was seen ten or more times. This chain connects TRBV7-2 to TRBJ2-3, with TRBD1 matching over 8 bases. Germline V CDR1 and CDR2: SGHTA, FQGNSA. CDR3 size: 15 residues. With V trimmed by 4 bases and J by 5 bases, 8 bases remained unmatched. CDR3 region: CASSSRQGIIDTQYF. CDR3 nucleotide sequence: TGTGCCAGCAGCTCCCGACAGGGGATCATAGATACGCAGTATTTT.

The rearrangement uses TRBV10-3 and TRBJ2-1, with D uncertain. The germline V gene encodes CDR1 ENHRY and CDR2 SYGVKD. This CDR3 has 15 amino acids. V lost 6 bases and J lost 0, with 12 bases in between. The CDR3 reads CAISQDIHSYNEQFF. DNA for the CDR3: TGTGCCATCAGCCAGGATATCCACTCCTACAATGAGCAGTTCTTC.

This clonotype was counted many times. The chain uses TRBV7-2 and TRBJ1-2; weak D call: TRBD1 (5 bases). V was clipped by 0 bases and J by 2 bases, with 7 bases between them. The CDR3 runs to 14 residues. Per the germline V gene, CDR1 is SGHTA and CDR2 is FQGNSA. CDR3 coding DNA: TGTGCCAGCAGCTTAGCGGCAGGGAACTATGGCTACACCTTC. Translation: CASSLAAGNYGYTF.

The chain is built from TRBV12-3 or TRBV12-4 and TRBJ2-1; 8 bases map to TRBD2. The trim removed 5 bases at V and 0 bases at J, leaving 6 bases unmatched. The CDR3 extends over 16 amino acids. The CDR3 spells CASSPSGGGSYNEQFF. The CDR3 nucleotides read TGTGCCAGCAGTCCATCGGGGGGGGGCTCCTACAATGAGCAGTTCTTC.

The chain links TRBV19 to TRBJ2-6; D is uncertain. CDR1 is LNHDA and CDR2 is SQIVND in the germline V gene (reference sequence). V lost 0 bases and J lost 0, with 6 bases in between. The CDR3 totals 16 residues. The CDR3 DNA reads TGTGCCAGTAGTATAGAAGGGTTCTCTGGGGCCAACGTCCTGACTTTC. The encoded protein is CASSIEGFSGANVLTF.

Notes on this clonotype: A read error may account for a junction end that differs from germline. The chain joins TRBV11-2 to TRBJ1-2, with D uncertain. Germline V gene data show CDR1 as SGHAT and CDR2 as FQNNGV. CDR3 length: 17 residues. CDR3 in DNA: TGTGCCAGCAGATTAGCGGTCCTACAGACTAAGAACTATGGCTACACCTTC. Protein sequence: CASRLAVLQTKNYGYTF.

This clonotype was detected ten times or more. The chain uses TRBV7-8 and TRBJ2-1; no clear D. V was cut by 1 base and J by 4 bases, with 2 bases left in between. The germline V gene has CDR1 SGHVS and CDR2 FQNEAQ. The CDR3 consists of 12 residues. CDR3 bases: TGTGCCAGCAGCTTAGGGTACAATGAGCAGTTCTTC. It specifies CASSLGYNEQFF.

The V call is TRBV7-6, the J call TRBJ2-1, with D unresolved. The germline CDR1 and CDR2 sequences are SGHVS and FNYEAQ. The CDR3 contains 11 residues. Trimming took 8 bases from V and 3 from J, leaving 5 bases between them. The CDR3 sequence is CASLNYNEQFF. The CDR3 region has the DNA TGTGCCAGCTTGAACTACAATGAGCAGTTCTTC. Filled out from reference TRBV7-6 and TRBJ2-1, the complete variable domain reads GAGVSQSPRYKVTKRGQDVALRCDPISGHVSLYWYRQALGQGPEFLTYFNYEAQQDKSGLPNDRFSAERPEGSISTLTIQRTEQRDSAMYRCASLNYNEQFFGPGTRLTVL.

This clonotype was seen only a few times. The V gene is TRBV12-3 or TRBV12-4, the J gene TRBJ1-5, with no clear D. V lost 1 base, J lost 2 bases, and 9 bases lay in between. The CDR3 loop spans 15 amino acids. The CDR3 nucleotides are TGTGCCAGCAGTTTAGGTCGGTCCCGCAATCAGCCCCAGCATTTT. Translated, it gives CASSLGRSRNQPQHF.

The chain is built from TRBV19 and TRBJ1-5; maybe TRBD1 (5 bases). V was cut by 5 bases and J by 4 bases, with 18 bases left in between. The CDR3 loop spans 16 amino acids. Germline CDR1 is LNHDA and CDR2 is SQIVND (reference sequence). CDR3 in amino acids: CASSGPTGRRNQPQHF. CDR3 DNA sequence: TGTGCCAGTAGTGGTCCGACGGGACGGAGAAATCAGCCCCAGCATTTT.

The chain combines TRBV20-1 with TRBJ2-1, with 12 bases aligning to TRBD1. Germline values: CDR1 DFQATT, CDR2 SNEGSKA (reference sequence). Trimming cost V 1 base and J 8 bases; bases outside gene matches: 6. CDR3 length: 15 amino acids. The CDR3 is CSARAGTGGRDEQFF. In DNA, the CDR3 is TGCAGTGCTAGAGCCGGGACAGGGGGCCGAGATGAGCAGTTCTTC.

The table lists this clonotype with a few counts. The chain links TRBV4-1 to TRBJ1-2; possibly TRBD1 for D (5 bases). Between the trimmed V and J ends, which lost 4 bases and 4 bases, there was a span of 16 bases. Germline lookup yields CDR1 MGHRA and CDR2 YSYEKL. This CDR3 has 15 residues. The CDR3 nucleotides are TGCGCCAGCAGCCGCGTAAAACAGGAATCCTATGGCTACACCTTC. This translates into CASSRVKQESYGYTF.

CDR3 amino acids: CASSIYRRTGELFF. CDR3 bases: TGTGCCAGTAGTATCTATCGACGGACCGGGGAGCTGTTTTTT. The rearrangement joins TRBV19 to TRBJ2-2; D gene unclear. V dropped 3 bases and J dropped 5 bases, with 10 bases sitting between them. This CDR3 has 14 residues. CDR1 and CDR2 (germline): LNHDA, SQIVND (reference sequence). Full variable domain (rest looked up from reference TRBV19 and TRBJ2-2): DGGITQSPKYLFRKEGQNVTLSCEQNLNHDAMYWYRQDPGQGLRLIYYSQIVNDFQKGDIAEGYSVSREKKESFPLTVTSAQKNPTAFYLCASSIYRRTGELFFGEGSRLTVL.